These 31 T cell receptor beta chains were all obtained from the same sample, sequenced in a study of CXCR3-negative and CXCR3-positive naive CD8 T cells. cDNA libraries for TRB were generated by 5' RACE incorporating UMI labels. TCRdb re-called the 5' RACE reads; one entry per CDR3 protein, DNA not given. The sample's table shows around 57,000 distinct CDR3 sequences. Sequenced: memory CD8+ T cells from blood. The receptors here all came from a human donor in good health. Some clones in this sample may be carry-over from other donors' samples.

The V and J genes are TRBV28 and TRBJ1-1. The CDR3 is 16 residues long. Germline-derived CDR1 and CDR2 are MDHEN and SYDVKM. The CDR3 is CASSTPGLGPGTEAFF.

The chain recombines TRBV7-2 with TRBJ2-1; the TCRdb call, TRBD2, lacks DNA for checking. There are 15 residues in the CDR3. The germline CDR1 and CDR2 sequences are SGHTA and FQGNSA. The CDR3: CASSLDPAGVLEQFF. The entire variable domain, with the rest obtained from reference TRBV7-2 and TRBJ2-1, is as follows: GAGVSQSPSNKVTEKGKDVELRCDPISGHTALYWYRQSLGQGLEFLIYFQGNSAPDKSGLPSDRFSAERTGGSVSTLTIQRTQQEDSAVYLCASSLDPAGVLEQFFGPGTRLTVL.

The chain has TRBV6-2 or TRBV6-3 and TRBJ2-1; TCRdb selects TRBD1, and the lack of DNA leaves this call unchecked. The CDR3 spans 17 residues. In germline, CDR1 is MNHEY, CDR2 SVGEGT. CDR3 protein: CASREARGESIGNEQCF.

The V and J genes are TRBV7-6 and TRBJ1-1; the D gene TCRdb calls, TRBD1, cannot be checked with no DNA. Germline loops: CDR1 SGHVS, CDR2 FNYEAQ. CDR3 length equals 15 residues. The chain's CDR3 is CASSSRQGTNTEAFF.

The chain recombines TRBV4-3 with TRBJ2-1; TCRdb selects TRBD1, and the lack of DNA leaves this call unchecked. Germline CDR1 LGHNA, CDR2 YSLEER. This CDR3 comprises 16 residues. The CDR3 is CASSQDRGQGADEQFF.

The chain couples TRBV29-1 to TRBJ1-2; checking the TCRdb D call of TRBD1 is not possible without DNA. The CDR3 covers 15 residues. Germline V CDR1 and CDR2: SQVTM, ANQGSEA. The CDR3 is CSVDPGTGINYGYTF. The full variable domain, rest sourced from reference TRBV29-1 and TRBJ1-2, is SAVISQKPSRDICQRGTSLTIQCQVDSQVTMMFWYRQQPGQSLTLIATANQGSEATYESGFVIDKFPISRPNLTFSTLTVSNMSPEDSSIYLCSVDPGTGINYGYTFGSGTRLTVV.

The CDR3 sequence is CSVPSATNEKLFF. J is TRBJ1-4 and V is TRBV29-1. This CDR3 contains 13 residues. Germline CDR1 and CDR2: SQVTM and ANQGSEA.

The genes are TRBV29-1 and TRBJ1-1; the D gene TCRdb calls, TRBD1, cannot be checked with no DNA. Germline CDR1 and CDR2: SQVTM and ANQGSEA. This CDR3 has 15 residues. The CDR3 loop is CSVVAADRGNTEAFF.

J is TRBJ2-7 and V is TRBV12-3 or TRBV12-4; the TCRdb D gene call, TRBD1, has no DNA to confirm it. This CDR3 contains 14 residues. CDR3 loop: CASSRTGVSGEQYF.

The chain is built from TRBV6-5 and TRBJ1-5. Looked up from germline, CDR1 is MNHEY and CDR2 is SVGAGI. The CDR3 contains 15 residues. The CDR3 loop is CASSELRDSNQPQHF.

The chain recombines TRBV11-3 with TRBJ2-1. Germline CDR1 reads SGHNT; CDR2 reads YENEEA. The CDR3 spans 12 residues. This chain's CDR3 is CASSLITSEQFF.

The V call is TRBV29-1, the J call TRBJ2-3; TCRdb reports TRBD1, a call that lacks DNA to check it against. The CDR3 has 16 residues. The germline CDR1 and CDR2 sequences are SQVTM and ANQGSEA. The CDR3: CSVEDRERGDTDTQYF.

The rearrangement joins TRBV29-1 to TRBJ1-1; absent DNA, TCRdb's TRBD1 call cannot be checked. Per germline, CDR1 SQVTM and CDR2 ANQGSEA. The CDR3 is 13 amino acids. CDR3 residues: CSVSRGQGAEAFF.

This chain's CDR3 is CSVEQPTGKRGNTIYF. The chain has TRBV29-1 and TRBJ1-3. CDR1 is SQVTM and CDR2 is ANQGSEA in the germline V gene. The length of the CDR3 is 16 residues.

The chain employs TRBV6-1 and TRBJ2-3; the TCRdb D gene call, TRBD2, has no DNA to confirm it. CDR1 MNHNS and CDR2 SASEGT come from the germline V gene. The CDR3 extends over 15 amino acids. CDR3 protein: CASRRGLADTDTQYF.

This sequence joins TRBV14 and TRBJ2-1; no DNA is available, so the TRBD2 call from TCRdb remains unchecked. Germline values: CDR1 SGHDN, CDR2 FVKESK. This CDR3 has 17 residues. CDR3 protein: CASSQEMFGGRAGEQFF.

The rearrangement joins TRBV5-1 to TRBJ2-1; as DNA is missing, the TRBD1 call by TCRdb cannot be tested. CDR1 and CDR2 (germline): SGHRS, YFSETQ. The CDR3 has 15 residues. The CDR3 is CASSPGHGYPSEQFF. Full variable domain (outside the CDR3, taken from reference TRBV5-1 and TRBJ2-1): KAGVTQTPRYLIKTRGQQVTLSCSPISGHRSVSWYQQTPGQGLQFLFEYFSETQRNKGNFPGRFSGRQFSNSRSEMNVSTLELGDSALYLCASSPGHGYPSEQFFGPGTRLTVL.

V and J are TRBV4-1 and TRBJ1-1; there is no DNA to check the TCRdb D call of TRBD1. Germline assignment: CDR1 MGHRA and CDR2 YSYEKL. The CDR3 runs 17 residues. This CDR3 is CASSQEPLRNMNTEAFF.

This CDR3 is CSVDPGGGEKLFF. The V and J genes are TRBV29-1 and TRBJ1-4; TCRdb gives TRBD1 as the D gene, but with no DNA this cannot be confirmed. Looked up from germline, CDR1 is SQVTM and CDR2 is ANQGSEA. The CDR3 spans 13 residues.

The V call is TRBV5-1, the J call TRBJ2-2; TCRdb gives TRBD2 as the D gene, but with no DNA this cannot be confirmed. CDR1 is SGHRS, CDR2 YFSETQ, per germline. CDR3 length equals 18 residues. CDR3 residues: CASSLEGTSGVGTGELFF.

This sequence joins TRBV7-2 and TRBJ2-2; the D call from TCRdb, TRBD1, cannot be confirmed without DNA. The germline V gene encodes CDR1 SGHTA and CDR2 FQGNSA. The length of the CDR3 is 16 residues. The CDR3 here is CASSPPRQGPTGELFF. The full variable domain, rest sourced from reference TRBV7-2 and TRBJ2-2, is GAGVSQSPSNKVTEKGKDVELRCDPISGHTALYWYRQSLGQGLEFLIYFQGNSAPDKSGLPSDRFSAERTGGSVSTLTIQRTQQEDSAVYLCASSPPRQGPTGELFFGEGSRLTVL.

This sequence joins TRBV12-3 or TRBV12-4 and TRBJ2-2. The length of the CDR3 is 14 residues. The CDR3: CASSSLTNTGELFF.

The chain carries TRBV28 and TRBJ1-2; TCRdb reports TRBD1, a call that lacks DNA to check it against. This CDR3 has 17 residues. Germline CDR1 and CDR2: MDHEN and SYDVKM. CDR3 residues: CASSQGNFDRTNYGYTF.

The chain links TRBV27 to TRBJ2-7. Germline V lookup: CDR1 MNHEY, CDR2 SMNVEV (reference sequence). There are 14 residues in the CDR3. The CDR3 loop reads CASSLSSASYEQYF.

The CDR3 is CASSHPYTEAFF. The chain joins TRBV4-2 to TRBJ1-1. From germline, CDR1 is LGHNA and CDR2 YNFKEQ. The length of the CDR3 is 12 residues.

The chain combines TRBV30 with TRBJ1-1. CDR3 size: 11 residues. Germline CDR1 and CDR2: GTSNPN and SVGIG (reference sequence). The CDR3 reads CAWSVDTEAFF. Together with reference TRBV30 and TRBJ1-1, the CDR3 gives the full variable domain: SQTIHQWPATLVQPVGSPLSLECTVEGTSNPNLYWYRQAAGRGLQLLFYSVGIGQISSEVPQNLSASRPQDRQFILSSKKLLLSDSGFYLCAWSVDTEAFFGQGTRLTVV.

This rearrangement joins TRBV14 to TRBJ1-2. Germline lookup yields CDR1 SGHDN and CDR2 FVKESK. The CDR3 totals 14 residues. The chain's CDR3 is CASSQDSWVGGYTF.

The gene calls are TRBV28 and TRBJ1-5. The CDR3 is 15 amino acids. Germline V gene data show CDR1 as MDHEN and CDR2 as SYDVKM. CDR3 sequence reads: CASSFWRNSNQPQHF.

The gene calls are TRBV9 and TRBJ2-2; with no DNA, the TCRdb D assignment of TRBD1 cannot be verified. In germline, CDR1 is SGDLS, CDR2 YYNGEE. The CDR3 is 12 amino acids. Here the CDR3 reads CASSVQGGELFF.

The chain joins TRBV7-9 to TRBJ1-2; TCRdb designates TRBD1, a call that cannot be tested without DNA. This CDR3 is built from 11 residues. Germline CDR1 is SEHNR and CDR2 is FQNEAQ (reference sequence). Here the CDR3 reads CASSTQGVSTF.

The rearrangement joins TRBV7-9 to TRBJ1-1. This CDR3 is built from 16 residues. CDR1 and CDR2 (germline): SEHNR, FQNEAQ (reference sequence). CDR3 loop: CATEPRALNAVTEAFF.